One and the same sample provided the 16 T cell receptor beta chains below, sequenced in a study of T cell responses to AZD1222 COVID-19 vaccine. The assay was immunoSEQ multiplex PCR, and TCRdb's table has in-frame clones only and misses some. Among 140,000 or so clones listed, 88% were seen once. Sequences were derived from peripheral blood, sampled 28 days after the second dose of the MenACWY control vaccine. These receptors were taken from an adult who received the MenACWY meningococcal vaccine as a control.

J is TRBJ1-2 and V is TRBV18; a possible D gene is TRBD1 (5 bases). Germline V lookup: CDR1 KGHSH, CDR2 LQKENI. V lost 3 bases and J lost 4, with 12 bases in between. The CDR3 totals 14 residues. CDR3 region: CASSPTIDSYGYTF. The CDR3 DNA reads TGTGCCAGCTCACCGACAATTGACAGCTATGGCTACACCTTC.

The chain recombines TRBV7-9 with TRBJ2-7; the D gene is possibly TRBD1 (6 bases). CDR3 length: 13 amino acids. The ends were cut back, 4 bases at V and 0 bases at J, with 7 bases in the middle. Germline lookup yields CDR1 SEHNR and CDR2 FQNEAQ (reference sequence). CDR3 coding DNA: TGTGCCAGCAGCTCCAGGGGCTCCTACGAGCAGTACTTC. It is translated as CASSSRGSYEQYF.

The chain is built from TRBV19 and TRBJ1-1, with TRBD1 matching over 7 bases. The CDR3 is 16 residues long. Germline CDR1 LNHDA, CDR2 SQIVND (reference sequence). With 1 base clipped from V and 1 base from J, the junction kept 6 bases outside the gene matches. As DNA, the CDR3 is TGTGCCAGTAGTATAGTCGCCGGGACAGCGAACACTGAAGCTTTCTTT. The encoded protein is CASSIVAGTANTEAFF.

This clone occurred once. The chain couples TRBV24-1 to TRBJ1-4; tentative D call: TRBD1 (5 bases). Germline-derived CDR1 and CDR2 are KGHDR and SFDVKD. Trimming took 5 bases from V and 9 from J, leaving 15 bases between them. The CDR3 runs to 14 residues. As DNA, the CDR3 is TGTGCCACCAGTGGGGGGGAAGGCAGCCAAAAACTGTTTTTT. It codes for CATSGGEGSQKLFF.

The rearrangement joins TRBV27 to TRBJ2-7; 11 bases line up with TRBD2. This CDR3 is 16 amino acids long. Germline V gene sequence: CDR1 MNHEY, CDR2 SMNVEV (reference sequence). V gave up 5 bases and J gave up 4 bases; unmatched junction bases: 10. The CDR3 reads CASSPPPLAGVYEQYF. The CDR3 DNA reads TGTGCCAGCAGTCCCCCCCCACTAGCGGGAGTATACGAGCAGTACTTC.

CDR3 sequence reads: CASSSDRAWGEQYF. DNA for the CDR3: TGCGCCAGCAGCTCGGATAGGGCCTGGGGGGAGCAGTACTTC. The V gene is TRBV5-1, the J gene TRBJ2-7; D assignment may be TRBD1 or TRBD2 (5 bases each). Germline CDR1 SGHRS, CDR2 YFSETQ. The CDR3 extends over 14 amino acids. The V end lost 3 bases, the J end lost 7 bases, and 17 bases lay between the germline ends.

The chain couples TRBV4-2 to TRBJ2-1; the D gene is possibly TRBD2 (6 bases). Germline V gene sequence: CDR1 LGHNA, CDR2 YNFKEQ. The ends were cut back, 0 bases at V and 10 bases at J, with 13 bases in the middle. The CDR3 loop spans 14 amino acids. In nucleotides, the CDR3 is TGTGCCAGCAGCCAAGATAGGGCGGGGCGGGAGCAGTTCTTC. As protein: CASSQDRAGREQFF.

This rearrangement joins TRBV7-3 to TRBJ1-1, with a tentative D call TRBD1 (5 bases). Trimming cost V 3 bases and J 3 bases, with 8 bases left between them. The CDR3 covers 13 residues. Germline assignment: CDR1 SGHTA and CDR2 FQGTGA. CDR3: CASSFIQDTEAFF. The CDR3 region has the DNA TGTGCCAGCAGCTTTATACAGGACACTGAAGCTTTCTTT.

As to this clone: One end of the junction does not line up with germline, which may come from a read error. The genes are TRBV7-7 and TRBJ2-1, with D perhaps matching TRBD2 (6 bases). This CDR3 is built from 15 residues. Germline lookup yields CDR1 SSHAT and CDR2 FNYEAQ (reference sequence). The CDR3 is CASSLGRGSYNEQFF. The CDR3 coding sequence is TGTGCTAGCAGCTTAGGGCGGGGATCGTACAATGAGCAGTTCTTC.

In its sample, this clone was seen once. V gene TRBV12-5 combines with J gene TRBJ2-1; perhaps TRBD2 as D (7 bases). Germline V CDR1 and CDR2: LGHNT, FRNRAP. V lost 6 bases and J 10 bases, leaving 16 bases between the germline ends. The CDR3 runs to 13 residues. The chain's CDR3 is CASGLERGAEQFF. For the CDR3, the DNA is TGTGCTAGTGGCCTGGAACGGGGGGCCGAGCAGTTCTTC.

The chain carries TRBV3-1 (or the pseudogene TRBV3-2) and TRBJ1-2; unclear D gene. Germline V gene lookup returns CDR1 LGHDT and CDR2 YNNKEL (reference sequence). Trimming pared 6 bases from V and 0 bases from J, leaving 8 bases between. This CDR3 is built from 13 residues. As DNA, the CDR3 is TGTGCCAGCAGTTTCAGAACTAACTATGGCTACACCTTC. Its protein is CASSFRTNYGYTF.

In this sample, this clone turned up a few times. This sample includes further DNA sequences coding for the same CDR3. Here the CDR3 DNA reads TGTGCCAGCAGCTTGGGATCCCGGGACAGATATGGCTACACCTTC. It specifies CASSLGSRDRYGYTF. The chain is built from TRBV7-9 and TRBJ1-2, with 7 bases aligning to TRBD1. CDR1 and CDR2 (germline): SEHNR, FQNEAQ (reference sequence). The trim removed 3 bases at V and 5 bases at J, leaving 9 bases unmatched. CDR3 length: 15 residues.

The rearrangement links TRBV3-1 (or the pseudogene TRBV3-2) to TRBJ2-5, with TRBD1 matching over 8 bases. V lost 7 bases and J lost 2; bases outside the gene matches: 6. Germline assignment: CDR1 LGHDT and CDR2 YNNKEL (reference sequence). The CDR3 runs 14 residues. This CDR3 reads CASNQGQEQETQYF. The CDR3, as DNA: TGTGCCAGCAACCAGGGACAGGAGCAAGAGACCCAGTACTTC.

The chain links TRBV6-4 to TRBJ2-3; 7 bases agree with TRBD2. V lost 0 bases to trimming and J lost 7 bases; unmatched junction nucleotides: 10. This CDR3 has 16 residues. CDR1 and CDR2 from the germline V gene are MRHNA and SNTAGT. CDR3 nucleotides: TGTGCCAGCAGTGACTCGGGCGGGAGTGGGGTTAATACGCAGTATTTT. As protein: CASSDSGGSGVNTQYF.

The chain employs TRBV7-3 and TRBJ2-1; tentatively, D is TRBD1 or TRBD2 (6 bases each). This CDR3 has 12 residues. V shed 8 bases and J shed 5 bases, with 10 bases lying between them. CDR1 is SGHTA, CDR2 FQGTGA, per germline. The CDR3, as DNA: TGTGCCAGCCGGGGGCCGAACAATGAGCAGTTCTTC. Translation gives CASRGPNNEQFF.

The chain has TRBV19 and TRBJ2-3; D not resolved. Trimming removed 4 bases at V and 2 bases at J, with 7 bases between. The CDR3 length is 13 residues. Germline CDR1 LNHDA, CDR2 SQIVND (reference sequence). CDR3 DNA: TGTGCCAGTAGTAAGCCCTACACAGATACGCAGTATTTT. This translates into CASSKPYTDTQYF.